The text below deals with one T cell receptor beta chain. Its specificity is not known. This record belongs to a study of cytomegalovirus exposure and HLA in healthy donors. Regarding the study as a whole: Donors belonging to an Asian-associated ancestry cluster reportedly showed fewer N-insertions in productive TCRs than the 666-donor mean, according to what a later analysis found. Reports indicated that the classifier achieved high specificity and sensitivity in diagnosing cytomegalovirus status.

Samples came from healthy bone marrow donors. The V and J ends lost 0 bases and 1 base respectively, with 7 bases between them. There are 14 residues in the CDR3. Germline values: CDR1 SGHKS, CDR2 YYEKEE (reference sequence). PCR used 60 Vbeta primers and 13 Jbeta primers. TCRdb's copy holds only in-frame clones and misses some; the assay was immunoSEQ multiplex PCR. The table has about 280,000 clones, over 85% seen once; the top ten hold approximately 2.2%. Sample: PBMCs. The chain has TRBV5-5 and TRBJ1-1; no clear D gene. This TCR derives from a woman under 30 in good health and CMV-seronegative. CDR3 sequence: CASSLARGNTEAFF. CDR3 sequence (DNA): TGTGCCAGCAGCTTGGCCCGGGGGAACACTGAAGCTTTCTTT.